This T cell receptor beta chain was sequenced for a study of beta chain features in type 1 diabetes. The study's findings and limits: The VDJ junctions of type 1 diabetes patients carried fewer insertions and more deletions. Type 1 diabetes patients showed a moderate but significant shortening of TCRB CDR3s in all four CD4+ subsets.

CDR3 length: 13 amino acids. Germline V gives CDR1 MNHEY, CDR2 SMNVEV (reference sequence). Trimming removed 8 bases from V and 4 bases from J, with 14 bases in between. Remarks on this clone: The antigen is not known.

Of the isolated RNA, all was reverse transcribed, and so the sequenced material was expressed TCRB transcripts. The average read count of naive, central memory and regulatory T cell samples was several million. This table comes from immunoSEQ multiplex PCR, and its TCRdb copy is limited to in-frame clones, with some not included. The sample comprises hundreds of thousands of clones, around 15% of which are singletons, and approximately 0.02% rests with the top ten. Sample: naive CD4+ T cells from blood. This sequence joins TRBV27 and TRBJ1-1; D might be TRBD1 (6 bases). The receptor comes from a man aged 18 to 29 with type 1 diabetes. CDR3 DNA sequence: TGTGCCAGCTGCTACAGGGAAAGCACTGAAGCTTTCTTT. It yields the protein CASCYRESTEAFF.